This T cell receptor beta chain was sequenced during a study of identical twins. TCRdb redid the calling of the 5' RACE reads with MiXCR, one entry per CDR3 protein. This table holds some 1,700,000 distinct CDR3 sequences, about 32% found once. V was cut by 6 bases and J by 8 bases, with 11 bases left in between. Germline V gives CDR1 MDHEN, CDR2 SYDVKM. The CDR3 contains 12 residues. Many counts were recorded for this clonotype. The receptor was isolated from a newborn girl in good health. The gene calls are TRBV28 and TRBJ2-1; D gene uncertain. Sequencing used cord blood. The CDR3 region has the DNA TGTGCCAGCAGCCCGGCCCTCGATGAGCAGTTCTTC. Protein sequence: CASSPALDEQFF.